These T cell receptor beta chains were read from a single sample in a study of T cells in Graves' hyperthyroidism and ophthalmopathy. MiXCR, run by TCRdb on the multiplex PCR reads, gives a single entry per CDR3 protein. The table records a few hundred thousand distinct CDR3 sequences, approximately 18% of them present only once. The sample consisted of blood. These TCRs come from a woman in her forties with Graves' ophthalmopathy. Both conserved end residues are part of each CDR3. A D gene is named only where the DNA matches it firmly. For some rows the clone size is stated as once, few or many, or as a class when expanded; others skip it.

j_gene: TRBJ2-5; v_gene: TRBV6-1; abundance: many; d_gene: TRBD1; CDR3nt: TGTGCCAGCAGTGATGGGACAGGGGTTGAGACCCAGTACTTC; CDR3aa: CASSDGTGVETQYF
j_gene: TRBJ2-7; v_gene: TRBV19; abundance: few; d_gene: TRBD1; CDR3nt: TGTGCCAGTAGAAATCCGGGACAGGGAAACGAGCAGTACTTC; CDR3aa: CASRNPGQGNEQYF
j_gene: TRBJ1-5; v_gene: TRBV4-1; abundance: many; d_gene: NA; CDR3nt: TGCGCCAGCAGCCAGGCCCGGGACAAAGCGGACAATCAGCCCCAGCATTTT; CDR3aa: CASSQARDKADNQPQHF
j_gene: TRBJ2-4; v_gene: TRBV9; abundance: many; d_gene: TRBD2; CDR3nt: TGTGCCAGCAGCGTACTAGCGGGAGATGGAGCCAAAAACATTCAGTACTTC; CDR3aa: CASSVLAGDGAKNIQYF
j_gene: TRBJ1-2; v_gene: TRBV12-5; abundance: many; d_gene: NA; CDR3nt: TGTGCTAGTGGTTTGGTAGATAACTATGGCTACACCTTC; CDR3aa: CASGLVDNYGYTF
j_gene: TRBJ1-6; v_gene: TRBV12-3/TRBV12-4; abundance: many; d_gene: NA; CDR3nt: TGTGCCAGCAGCCCCGGGCCTCGAGGGCCTTCACCCCTCCACTTT; CDR3aa: CASSPGPRGPSPLHF
j_gene: TRBJ2-7; v_gene: TRBV25-1; abundance: many; d_gene: NA; CDR3nt: TGTGCCAGCAGTGAGGGGGTTGGTTCTCGGGAGCAGTACTTC; CDR3aa: CASSEGVGSREQYF
j_gene: TRBJ2-7; v_gene: TRBV6-5; abundance: many; d_gene: TRBD2; CDR3nt: TGTGCCAGCAGTTACGAGGCTAGCGGGAGGGCTGCGATTGGCGAGCAGTACTTC; CDR3aa: CASSYEASGRAAIGEQYF
j_gene: TRBJ2-6; v_gene: TRBV6-1; abundance: many; d_gene: TRBD1; CDR3nt: TGTGCCAGCAGTGGTAACAGGGGGCCTGGGGCCAACGTCCTGACTTTC; CDR3aa: CASSGNRGPGANVLTF
j_gene: TRBJ1-5; v_gene: TRBV12-3/TRBV12-4; abundance: few; d_gene: NA; CDR3nt: TGTGCCAGCAGTTTATGGGCCGAGTCAAATCAGCCCCAGCATTTT; CDR3aa: CASSLWAESNQPQHF
j_gene: TRBJ2-6; v_gene: TRBV4-1; abundance: many; d_gene: NA; CDR3nt: TGCGCCAGCAGCCGATCAATCACAGGACCCGGGGCCAACGTCCTGACTTTC; CDR3aa: CASSRSITGPGANVLTF
j_gene: TRBJ2-7; v_gene: TRBV12-3/TRBV12-4; abundance: NA; d_gene: TRBD2; CDR3nt: TGTGCCAGCACTGGGACTAGCGGGAGATTTGCTTACGAGCAGTACTTC; CDR3aa: CASTGTSGRFAYEQYF
j_gene: TRBJ1-1; v_gene: TRBV6-2/TRBV6-3; abundance: many; d_gene: NA; CDR3nt: TGTGCCAGCAGTTATTTAGAAGGGCAACCGGGGCTGGAGAATGAAGCTTTCTTT; CDR3aa: CASSYLEGQPGLENEAFF
j_gene: TRBJ1-1; v_gene: TRBV3-1; abundance: NA; d_gene: NA; CDR3nt: TGTGCCAGCAGCCTCAAGGGGGGGACCCAGAGTACTTTCTTT; CDR3aa: CASSLKGGTQSTFF
j_gene: TRBJ2-2; v_gene: TRBV28; abundance: many; d_gene: TRBD1; CDR3nt: TGTGCCAGCCGGGACAGCCTCTACACCGGGGAGCTGTTTTTT; CDR3aa: CASRDSLYTGELFF
j_gene: TRBJ2-7; v_gene: TRBV28; abundance: once; d_gene: NA; CDR3nt: TGTGCCAGCATTTTACCCCAGACAGTACAGAACTACGAGCAGTACTTC; CDR3aa: CASILPQTVQNYEQYF
j_gene: TRBJ1-5; v_gene: TRBV30; abundance: many; d_gene: NA; CDR3nt: TGTGCCTGGAGTGGTCTTTATAGCAATCAGCCCCAGCATTTT; CDR3aa: CAWSGLYSNQPQHF
j_gene: TRBJ2-7; v_gene: TRBV6-1; abundance: NA; d_gene: NA; CDR3nt: TGTGCCAGCAGTGAAGGGGATGGAGGGCCCTACGAGCAGTACTTC; CDR3aa: CASSEGDGGPYEQYF
j_gene: TRBJ1-5; v_gene: TRBV12-3/TRBV12-4; abundance: many; d_gene: NA; CDR3nt: TGTGCCAGCACCGCGACAGGAGGAGGCCAGCCCCAGCATTTT; CDR3aa: CASTATGGGQPQHF
j_gene: TRBJ2-7; v_gene: TRBV12-3/TRBV12-4; abundance: many; d_gene: NA; CDR3nt: TGTGCCAGCAGTCCCAAGCGGGTACCTTCCTACGAGCAGTACTTC; CDR3aa: CASSPKRVPSYEQYF
j_gene: TRBJ2-5; v_gene: TRBV7-9; abundance: once; d_gene: NA; CDR3nt: TGTGCCAGCAGCTGGCAGGGACGAAAGGAAGAGACCCAGTACTTC; CDR3aa: CASSWQGRKEETQYF
j_gene: TRBJ2-3; v_gene: TRBV15; abundance: many; d_gene: NA; CDR3nt: TGTGCCACCAGCAGCGGCAGGAATACGCAGTATTTT; CDR3aa: CATSSGRNTQYF
j_gene: TRBJ2-5; v_gene: TRBV29-1; abundance: many; d_gene: NA; CDR3nt: TGCAGCACCTCCCCTGGGAGTACCGAGACCCAGTACTTC; CDR3aa: CSTSPGSTETQYF
j_gene: TRBJ2-7; v_gene: TRBV12-5; abundance: NA; d_gene: TRBD1; CDR3nt: TGTGCTAGTGGTTCCCAACAGGGGACGAGCTACGAGCAGTACTTC; CDR3aa: CASGSQQGTSYEQYF
j_gene: TRBJ1-2; v_gene: TRBV6-1; abundance: NA; d_gene: NA; CDR3nt: TGTGCCAGCAGAGGGCAGGGGTCGCACTATGGCTACACCTTC; CDR3aa: CASRGQGSHYGYTF
j_gene: TRBJ2-2; v_gene: TRBV12-3/TRBV12-4; abundance: many; d_gene: NA; CDR3nt: TGTGCCAGCAGTTTTCGCGGGGAGCTGTTTTTT; CDR3aa: CASSFRGELFF
j_gene: TRBJ2-2; v_gene: TRBV27; abundance: NA; d_gene: NA; CDR3nt: TGTGCCAGCAGTTTTAGAGGCCCACCAGGGATGCCCACCGGGGAGCTGTTTTTT; CDR3aa: CASSFRGPPGMPTGELFF
j_gene: TRBJ2-4; v_gene: TRBV29-1; abundance: many; d_gene: NA; CDR3nt: TGCAGCGTAGTCGAAAGACAAGTTGAAAACATTCAGTACTTC; CDR3aa: CSVVERQVENIQYF
j_gene: TRBJ2-5; v_gene: TRBV6-1; abundance: few; d_gene: NA; CDR3nt: TGTGCCAGCAGTCCCTTGTTGGGCAGCTACCAAGAGACTCAGTACTTC; CDR3aa: CASSPLLGSYQETQYF
j_gene: TRBJ1-5; v_gene: TRBV19; abundance: many; d_gene: NA; CDR3nt: TGTGCCTCTGGGGGCGGACGGGCTAGCAATCAGCCCCAGCATTTT; CDR3aa: CASGGGRASNQPQHF
j_gene: TRBJ2-5; v_gene: TRBV7-2; abundance: once; d_gene: NA; CDR3nt: TGTGCCAGCAGCCAGTTCCAACAGACCCAGTACTTC; CDR3aa: CASSQFQQTQYF
j_gene: TRBJ1-6; v_gene: TRBV7-9; abundance: many; d_gene: NA; CDR3nt: TGTGCCAGCAGCTTAGGCCCGGGGCCCACCAATTCACCCCTCCACTTT; CDR3aa: CASSLGPGPTNSPLHF
j_gene: TRBJ1-1; v_gene: TRBV30; abundance: many; d_gene: TRBD1; CDR3nt: TGTGCCTGGAGTGTACAAAGGGGGCAGACGAACACTGAAGCTTTCTTT; CDR3aa: CAWSVQRGQTNTEAFF
j_gene: TRBJ2-7; v_gene: TRBV14; abundance: many; d_gene: TRBD1; CDR3nt: TGTGCCAGCAGCCAAGACCTACAGGGGTACGAGCAGTACTTC; CDR3aa: CASSQDLQGYEQYF
j_gene: TRBJ2-5; v_gene: TRBV10-3; abundance: NA; d_gene: NA; CDR3nt: TGTGCCATCAGTGAGTTGGCAGGCCAAGAGACCCAGTACTTC; CDR3aa: CAISELAGQETQYF
j_gene: TRBJ1-5; v_gene: TRBV27; abundance: many; d_gene: NA; CDR3nt: TGTGCCAGCCAGAAGGACGGTTTAGGCAATCAGCCCCAGCATTTT; CDR3aa: CASQKDGLGNQPQHF
j_gene: TRBJ2-7; v_gene: TRBV20-1; abundance: NA; d_gene: NA; CDR3nt: TGCAGTGCTAGAGACGACAGCGGGTACGAGCAGTACTTC; CDR3aa: CSARDDSGYEQYF
j_gene: TRBJ2-7; v_gene: TRBV24-1; abundance: many; d_gene: NA; CDR3nt: TGTGCCACCAGTGCAGGGTCGGGCGAGCAGTACTTC; CDR3aa: CATSAGSGEQYF
j_gene: TRBJ2-5; v_gene: TRBV5-6; abundance: many; d_gene: NA; CDR3nt: TGTGCCAGCAGCTTGTTCGGGACATCGAGCCAAGAGACCCAGTACTTC; CDR3aa: CASSLFGTSSQETQYF
j_gene: TRBJ2-7; v_gene: TRBV11-1; abundance: few; d_gene: TRBD1; CDR3nt: TGTGCCAGCAGCTTAGAGTACGGGACAGGCTATTCCTACGAGCAGTACTTC; CDR3aa: CASSLEYGTGYSYEQYF
j_gene: TRBJ2-2; v_gene: TRBV7-2; abundance: many; d_gene: NA; CDR3nt: TGTGCCAGCAGCCTTTCTCTGTCCGGGGAGCTGTTTTTT; CDR3aa: CASSLSLSGELFF
j_gene: TRBJ1-2; v_gene: TRBV4-3; abundance: many; d_gene: NA; CDR3nt: TGCGCCAGCAGCCGAGACTCAGGACAGACTAACTATGGCTACACCTTC; CDR3aa: CASSRDSGQTNYGYTF
j_gene: TRBJ2-7; v_gene: TRBV27; abundance: many; d_gene: NA; CDR3nt: TGTGCCAGCACCCAGGGTTACGAGCAGTACTTC; CDR3aa: CASTQGYEQYF
j_gene: TRBJ2-2; v_gene: TRBV27; abundance: many; d_gene: NA; CDR3nt: TGTGCCAGCAGTCAACGAACTAATACCGGGGAGCTGTTTTTT; CDR3aa: CASSQRTNTGELFF
j_gene: TRBJ1-2; v_gene: TRBV28; abundance: NA; d_gene: NA; CDR3nt: TGTGCCAGCAGTTTCCCGCAAAGGGGTGGCTACACCTTC; CDR3aa: CASSFPQRGGYTF
j_gene: TRBJ2-6; v_gene: TRBV12-3/TRBV12-4; abundance: few; d_gene: TRBD1; CDR3nt: TGTGCCAGCAACCGGGACAGGGGCCTCGGAGCCAACGTCCTGACTTTC; CDR3aa: CASNRDRGLGANVLTF
j_gene: TRBJ2-2; v_gene: TRBV24-1; abundance: many; d_gene: NA; CDR3nt: TGTGCCACCAGTGACCAGAACACCGGGGAGCTGTTTTTT; CDR3aa: CATSDQNTGELFF
j_gene: TRBJ2-7; v_gene: TRBV20-1; abundance: many; d_gene: TRBD2; CDR3nt: TGCAGTGCCCTGGGACTAGCGGGAGGCGACGAGCAGTACTTC; CDR3aa: CSALGLAGGDEQYF
j_gene: TRBJ1-6; v_gene: TRBV12-3/TRBV12-4; abundance: NA; d_gene: NA; CDR3nt: TGTGCCAGCAGTTTTCTTCTAGGCTCACCCCTCCACTTT; CDR3aa: CASSFLLGSPLHF
j_gene: TRBJ2-5; v_gene: TRBV5-1; abundance: many; d_gene: NA; CDR3nt: TGCGCCAGCAGCTTGGCCCGTTGGTCTGAGATTGTAGAGACCCAGTACTTC; CDR3aa: CASSLARWSEIVETQYF
j_gene: TRBJ2-2; v_gene: TRBV29-1; abundance: few; d_gene: NA; CDR3nt: TGCAGCGTTGAAGAGAACACCGGGGAGCTGTTTTTT; CDR3aa: CSVEENTGELFF
j_gene: TRBJ2-2; v_gene: TRBV7-9; abundance: many; d_gene: NA; CDR3nt: TGTGCCAGCAGCTTAGGGTCAACCGGGGAGCTGTTTTTT; CDR3aa: CASSLGSTGELFF
j_gene: TRBJ1-2; v_gene: TRBV18; abundance: many; d_gene: TRBD1; CDR3nt: TGTGCCAGCTCACCGGAGGAGGGGGCCTTCTATGGCTACACCTTC; CDR3aa: CASSPEEGAFYGYTF
j_gene: TRBJ1-3; v_gene: TRBV29-1; abundance: few; d_gene: NA; CDR3nt: TGCAGCGTTGTTTACTCTGGAGACACCATATATTTT; CDR3aa: CSVVYSGDTIYF